This T cell receptor (beta chain) emerged from a study of cytomegalovirus exposure and HLA in healthy donors. The overall study: For the approximately 430 genotyped donors, about 81% fell within the Caucasian-associated ancestry cluster. Study-level results: Equally common other TCR beta chains were less clonally expanded than HLA-associated ones, a later analysis found. No immune exposure information besides CMV serostatus was available. Association with HLA alleles at 0.05 false discovery rate was found for roughly 17,000 TCR beta sequences in a later analysis.

This clone was seen more than once but under ten times. The antigen is undetermined. PCR was performed using 60 Vbeta and 13 Jbeta primers. Here immunoSEQ multiplex PCR was the method, and the copy in TCRdb shows in-frame clones only, minus some. Of 200,000 to 250,000 clones listed, around 76% are singletons. This clonotype originated in a woman aged 40 to 50 in good health and CMV-seropositive. What was sequenced was PBMCs.

CDR3 bases: TGCAGCGTTACCCCTACCAATAGCAATCAGCCCCAGCATTTT. Its protein product is CSVTPTNSNQPQHF. J is TRBJ1-5 and V is TRBV29-1; D unresolved. The CDR3 has 14 residues. The V gene lost 5 bases and the J gene lost 0 bases, with 11 bases spanning the gap. Germline lookup yields CDR1 SQVTM and CDR2 ANQGSEA.